This T cell receptor beta chain was captured by sequencing in a study of blood T cell repertoires in COVID-19. Study-wide background: Samples came from the United States, Italy and Spain, spanning acute and convalescent COVID-19.

Per the study methods: From reference gene primer amplification, estimates of nucleated cell counts were derived. Method: immunoSEQ multiplex PCR; TCRdb's copy keeps in-frame clones and lacks some. That table supplies the V and J calls and clone size; D and trimming were determined from the DNA. This table holds 200,000 to 250,000 clones, roughly four fifths found once. The source is a woman in her 70s with acute or convalescent COVID-19. Sequenced input: peripheral blood.

CDR3 bases: TGTGCCAGCAAAGAACAGGGCTACGGGGAGCTGTTTTTT. It is translated as CASKEQGYGELFF. The genes are TRBV27 and TRBJ2-2; a possible D gene is TRBD1 (6 bases). Germline V CDR1 and CDR2: MNHEY, SMNVEV (reference sequence). Trimming left V 7 bases short and J 7 bases short, with 13 bases between. CDR3 length: 13 amino acids.